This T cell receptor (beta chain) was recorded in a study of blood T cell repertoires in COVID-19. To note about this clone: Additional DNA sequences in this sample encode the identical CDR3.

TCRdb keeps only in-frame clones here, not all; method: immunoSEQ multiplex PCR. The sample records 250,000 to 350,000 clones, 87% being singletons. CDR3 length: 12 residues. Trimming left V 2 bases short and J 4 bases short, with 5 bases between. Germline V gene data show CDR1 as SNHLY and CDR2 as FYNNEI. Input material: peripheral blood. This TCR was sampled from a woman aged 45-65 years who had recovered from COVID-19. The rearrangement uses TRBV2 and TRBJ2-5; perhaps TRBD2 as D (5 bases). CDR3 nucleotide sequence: TGTGCCAGCAGTGAACGGGGAGAGACCCAGTACTTC. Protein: CASSERGETQYF.